This T cell receptor beta chain was sequenced in a study of tumor-infiltrating lymphocytes in oesophageal squamous cell carcinoma. TCRdb fed the PCR reads into MiXCR, producing one record per CDR3 protein. Of roughly 18,000 distinct CDR3 sequences listed, 35% to 50% were seen once; the top ten hold roughly 26%. This clonotype was seen ten or more times. The sequenced material came from esophageal tumor tissue. The TCR sequence derives from a male donor with esophageal squamous cell carcinoma.

CDR3 in DNA: TGTGCCAGCAGCCTGGGGACAGGGTCGGGAAACACCATATATTTT. Its translation: CASSLGTGSGNTIYF. The chain recombines TRBV7-8 with TRBJ1-3, with 9 bases identical to TRBD1. This CDR3 is 15 amino acids long. In germline, CDR1 is SGHVS, CDR2 FQNEAQ. V shed 5 bases and J 4 bases; nucleotides not matched to a gene: 6.